This TCR beta chain was observed in a study of neurological immune-mediated disorders. From the 5' RACE reads, TCRdb called clonotypes with MiXCR, one entry per CDR3 protein. The table has approximately 77,000 distinct CDR3 sequences, approximately 9.4% seen once; the top ten hold less than 2%. This clonotype has at least ten counts. Germline V gives CDR1 MDHEN, CDR2 SYDVKM. The CDR3 is 16 amino acids. V dropped 7 bases and J dropped 5 bases, with 23 bases sitting between them. The clonotype comes from a man aged 45-65 years in good health. The chain carries TRBV28 and TRBJ2-5; D tentatively fits TRBD1 or TRBD2 (5 bases each). The sequenced sample was PBMCs. The CDR3 DNA reads as TGTGCCAGCACCCTTTCCCCATGGGGGACGGGGGAGACCCAGTACTTC. Its translation is CASTLSPWGTGETQYF.